This T cell receptor (beta chain) was identified during a study of regulatory T cells in long-lasting Graves disease. This CDR3 comprises 13 residues. Trimming shortened V by 10 bases and J by 3 bases, and 15 bases separated the two germline ends. Germline V CDR1 and CDR2: MNHEY, SVGEGT. This clonotype occurred a few times. CDR3 regions were amplified by Arm-PCR using iRepertoire HTBI primers to build TCR beta libraries. TCRdb reanalysed the multiplex PCR reads using MiXCR and keeps one entry per CDR3 protein. The sample holds about 530,000 distinct CDR3 sequences, roughly 16% seen once. As for time point: newly diagnosed GD, antithyroid drugs for less than 3 months. Scientists built the TCR library using RNA that was extracted from PBMCs. The sample was also reused in another study, on T cells in Graves' hyperthyroidism and ophthalmopathy. From that paper: Calling Graves' hyperthyroidism stable meant ophthalmopathy did not progress within 18 months. The primer set for the first-round RT-PCR of the TCR CDR3 was HTBI.

This sequence originates from a woman aged 35-65 years with Graves disease. The chain employs TRBV6-2 or TRBV6-3 and TRBJ1-2; D may be TRBD1 (5 bases). The source material was peripheral blood mononuclear cells (PBMCs), sampled at new diagnosis, from a patient treated with antithyroid drugs. The CDR3 spells CAIRGLDDYGYTF. The CDR3 DNA is TGTGCCATCCGGGGACTGGACGACTATGGCTACACCTTC.